This TCR beta chain was identified during a study of early T cells in non-severe SARS-CoV-2 infection. Overall study: Unpaired chains resulted from sequencing bulk RNA of unsorted whole blood.

This clonotype was seen a few times. Between the trimmed V and J ends, which lost 8 bases and 11 bases, there was a span of 18 bases. The CDR3 totals 12 residues. Germline assignment: CDR1 MDHEN and CDR2 SYDVKM. TCRdb used MiXCR to reprocess the 5' RACE reads, holding one entry per CDR3 protein. The sample contains fewer than 80,000 distinct CDR3 sequences, 12% of which appear only once. The clonotype comes from an adult who was a healthcare worker with PCR-confirmed SARS-CoV-2 infection or an uninfected control (not recorded which). The sequenced sample consisted of whole blood. This chain links TRBV28 with TRBJ2-5, with D perhaps TRBD1 (6 bases). CDR3 in DNA: TGTGCCAGCCGCCGCCCCGGGACAAAACAGTACTTC. Its protein is CASRRPGTKQYF.